This T cell receptor (beta chain) comes out of a study of CD8 T cells in Susac syndrome (dated by TCRdb to 2018 to 2020). Describing the broader study: Of the Susac syndrome patients who were sequenced, about 6 had clinically active disease and eight were in clinical remission. At the time of blood withdrawal, Susac syndrome patients were either therapy-naive, taking corticosteroids (with some also receiving IVIg), or on IVIg alone. The study used repertoire sequencing to test whether antigen drove CD8+ T cell activation and differentiation in Susac syndrome. The study compared CD8+ T cell repertoire clonality among 11 to 12 healthy donors, 14 Susac syndrome patients and fewer than 19 multiple sclerosis patients.

Points on this clonotype: What this receptor recognizes is not known. The DNA is omitted, as the CDR3 cannot be located on it reliably, and the CDR3 follows TCRdb's listing.

CDR3 length: 15 amino acids, cysteine to phenylalanine. CDR1 MNHEY and CDR2 SMNVEV were looked up in the germline V gene (reference sequence). High-throughput TCR beta sequencing profiled peripheral blood CD8+ and CD4+ T cells from healthy donors, Susac syndrome patients and multiple sclerosis patients. The Susac syndrome patients fulfilled recently defined diagnostic criteria for definite or probable disease. CD8+ TEMRA cells were enriched by FACS, while bulk CD8+ and CD4+ T cells were purified by magnetic negative isolation. Blood was collected in EDTA tubes and processed within 24 hours, with PBMCs isolated through density gradient centrifugation. PBMCs intended for TCR sequencing were cryopreserved in liquid nitrogen and thawed later in a water bath at 37 degrees C. The sorted or isolated CD4+, CD8+ and CD8+ TEMRA cells reached a purity of at least 90%. RNA was extracted with the RNeasy kit and roughly 0.45 to 1 ug was reverse transcribed using random hexamers. The immunoSEQ multiplex PCR assay, which covers 54 Vbeta and 13 Jbeta segments, was used to amplify TCR beta CDR3 regions. PCR amplification bias was corrected using a synthetic template baseline for primer optimization and computational correction. Per the original workflow: Reads were assigned to V, D and J genes according to IMGT and analyzed in immunoSEQ Analyzer, with only productive sequences retained. Clonality was computed as one minus Shannon entropy normalized by log2 of the number of productive unique sequences. For each patient and control, public and private clones were evaluated within the 100 most prevalent clones. Clones were defined as Susac-specific if absent from the healthy and MS cohorts, from some 1,000 published viral clones and from other ImmuneACCESS disease sequences. The raw public data were reprocessed by TCRdb itself: fastp quality trimming at Q25, MiXCR clonotype calling, in-frame beta chains only. Each record represents a unique CDR3 protein, reported with the most common genes and DNA among its rows. The V and J calls reflect TCRdb's pipeline rather than the authors' work. In all, the sample holds around 80,000 distinct CDR3 sequences, and around 94% of those were seen once. The ten largest clones capture roughly 0.5% of the sample.

The paper as a whole reports these results and caveats: About 15 Susac-specific public clones were identified in the total CD8+ repertoire, and roughly five Susac-specific public clones were identified in the CD8+ TEMRA repertoire. The number of individuals in the TCR sequencing and HLA analysis was recognized as being relatively small. Susac syndrome CD8+ repertoires showed clonal expansion, highest in CD8+ TEMRA cells and greater in clinically active than remitting patients.

The sample consisted of CD8+ T cells from PBMCs. The sequence joins TRBV27 to TRBJ1-5; no check of the table's D call, TRBD1, against the DNA was made. This receptor was taken from a human donor with Susac syndrome. For the CDR3, the sequence is CASSSSIGKDQPQHF.